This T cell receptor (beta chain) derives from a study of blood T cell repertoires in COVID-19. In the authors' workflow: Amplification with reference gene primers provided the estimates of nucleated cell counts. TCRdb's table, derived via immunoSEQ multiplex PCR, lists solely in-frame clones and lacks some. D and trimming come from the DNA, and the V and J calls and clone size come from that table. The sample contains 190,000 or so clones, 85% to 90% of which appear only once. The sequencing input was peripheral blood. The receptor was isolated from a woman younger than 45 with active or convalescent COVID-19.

The CDR3 DNA reads TGTGCCAGTAGTATCGGTGAGTCAGGAAACAATGAGCAGTTCTTC. As protein: CASSIGESGNNEQFF. The genes are TRBV19 and TRBJ2-1; D is unclear. Trimming shortened V by 3 bases and J by 5 bases, and 14 bases separated the two germline ends. CDR3 size: 15 residues. Germline CDR1 reads LNHDA; CDR2 reads SQIVND (reference sequence).